The rows below give T cell receptor beta chains drawn from one sample of a study of T cells expressing NK-cell markers. For each CDR3 protein, TCRdb gives one entry from its re-call of the 5' RACE reads, without DNA. This table lists approximately 440,000 distinct CDR3 sequences. The sample was blood T cells: a sorted CD56 or NKG2C T cell subset, CD4+ or CD8+ T cells, or bulk PBMC T cells (not recorded which). The origin of the receptors is a woman in her forties or fifties in good health. The CDR3 runs from the conserved cysteine through the conserved F or W.

j_gene,len,v_gene,CDR3aa
TRBJ1-1,14,TRBV11-1,CASSPGVWGTEAFF
TRBJ2-3,16,TRBV24-1,CATSDRQRASTDTQYF
TRBJ2-1,11,TRBV25-1,CAAEGGSEQFF
TRBJ2-7,15,TRBV7-2,CASSPGLAAAYEQYF
TRBJ2-2,13,TRBV10-1,CASSAIDPGELFF
TRBJ2-1,14,TRBV12-3/TRBV12-4,CASTLAGPNNEQFF
TRBJ2-1,15,TRBV28,CASSQGLTLNNEQFF
TRBJ2-1,16,TRBV11-2,CASSDGGSGIYNEQFF
TRBJ1-2,12,TRBV24-1,CATSEANYGYTF
TRBJ2-2,15,TRBV6-5,CASTPGGVNTGELFF
TRBJ1-5,13,TRBV6-5,CASTSGGDQPQHF
TRBJ1-2,14,TRBV6-5,CASRNWGQNYGYTF
TRBJ2-7,16,TRBV7-3,CASSSTPLVRGGEQYF
TRBJ2-3,18,TRBV20-1,CSARDILAGGWGTDTQYF
TRBJ2-5,16,TRBV6-2/TRBV6-3,CASSPSGRGRVETQYF
TRBJ2-7,15,TRBV11-2,CASRPPPQGAYEQYF
TRBJ2-1,16,TRBV5-1,CASSRTASSGLNEQFF
TRBJ2-1,13,TRBV5-1,CASTTGGVHEQFF
TRBJ2-3,15,TRBV20-1,CSARNRREHELTQYF
TRBJ2-1,18,TRBV20-1,CSARDSLAGGTPYNEQFF
TRBJ2-1,16,TRBV18,CASSPPFEREGHEQFF
TRBJ1-2,16,TRBV3-1,CASSQWKGQGRYGYTF
TRBJ2-1,15,TRBV5-1,CASAVGSGMYNEQFF
TRBJ2-5,13,TRBV29-1,CSASQGKGETQYF
TRBJ2-4,17,TRBV5-1,CASSLNGMIGAKNIQYF
TRBJ2-1,12,TRBV29-1,CSVEAGPNEQFF
TRBJ1-2,15,TRBV5-5,CASSPNIGQPYGYTF
TRBJ2-5,13,TRBV13,CASSSHQGETQYF
TRBJ2-1,12,TRBV20-1,CSPGAQGNEQFF
TRBJ2-2,14,TRBV6-5,CASMFGRGAGELFF
TRBJ1-2,13,TRBV5-6,CASSLDRTGGYTF
TRBJ2-4,11,TRBV18,CASSPVNIQYF
TRBJ2-7,15,TRBV6-5,CASSPTTGRWGEQYF
TRBJ2-1,14,TRBV10-1,CASSNGGQANEQFF
TRBJ1-1,14,TRBV15,CATSRDNAGTEAFF
TRBJ1-3,15,TRBV12-3/TRBV12-4,CASSLYGPAGNTIYF
TRBJ2-5,15,TRBV29-1,CSVRNSGQGQETQYF
TRBJ2-7,11,TRBV7-2,CASTRTYEQYF
TRBJ2-2,15,TRBV5-1,CASSLIRTGTGELFF
TRBJ2-7,16,TRBV5-1,CASSLTGLGLISEQYF
TRBJ2-5,15,TRBV11-2,CASSLGGVGQETQYF
TRBJ2-4,13,TRBV27,CASGERTENIQYF
TRBJ2-3,14,TRBV7-8,CASSRKREPDTQYF
TRBJ2-1,16,TRBV20-1,CSARDRAGVLYNEQFF
TRBJ1-1,14,TRBV7-9,CASTRGEGRTEAFF
TRBJ2-7,14,TRBV12-3/TRBV12-4,CASSLSSLEGKQYF
TRBJ2-3,14,TRBV6-5,CASSDRGKADTQYF
TRBJ2-5,14,TRBV7-9,CASSGWTGQETQYF
TRBJ2-1,13,TRBV9,CASSVEFGQGQFF
TRBJ1-2,13,TRBV5-1,CASSLGQNYGYTF
TRBJ2-3,15,TRBV2,CASGSGQGAKDTQYF
TRBJ1-5,16,TRBV12-3/TRBV12-4,CASSLATVGGEWPQHF
TRBJ2-1,17,TRBV5-5,CASSLVFGGSSYNEQFF
TRBJ1-1,19,TRBV29-1,CSSETPGTRSGRGDTEAFF
TRBJ2-3,15,TRBV5-1,CASSLNVPSTDTQYF
TRBJ2-2,15,TRBV3-1,CASSQAPRGTGELFF
TRBJ1-5,17,TRBV19,CAISSGTGGFFNQPQHF
TRBJ2-1,13,TRBV5-1,CASSLVEDNEQFF
TRBJ1-2,14,TRBV7-9,CASSLETGGDGYTF